Following are 27 T cell receptor beta chains from one sample sequenced in a study of cytomegalovirus exposure and HLA in healthy donors. Profiling relied on immunoSEQ multiplex PCR, and the TCRdb table lists in-frame clones only, not all of them. In the table there are about 120,000 clones, 85% to 90% of which are singletons. Sequencing was done on a sample of PBMCs. These receptors originate from a woman aged 18-30 years in good health and CMV-seropositive.

On this clone: One junction end disagrees with the germline gene, perhaps due to a read error. The J gene is TRBJ1-1, the V gene TRBV7-7, with 7 bases aligning to TRBD1. This CDR3 spans 15 amino acids. Germline V CDR1 and CDR2: SSHAT, FNYEAQ (reference sequence). This CDR3 reads CASSPPGDSNTEAFF. Here the CDR3 DNA reads TGTGCTAGCAGCCCACCAGGGGACAGCAACACTGAAGCTTTCTTT.

The J gene is TRBJ2-7, the V gene TRBV7-9; TRBD2 matches 12 bases. V was clipped by 3 bases and J by 7 bases; unmatched bases: 10. The CDR3 runs to 16 residues. Germline CDR1 and CDR2: SEHNR and FQNEAQ (reference sequence). The CDR3 here is CASSLSTGTSGREQYF. CDR3 nucleotides: TGTGCCAGCAGCTTGTCCACCGGGACTAGCGGGCGGGAGCAGTACTTC.

This clone appeared a single time. The chain uses TRBV28 and TRBJ2-7; 12 bases fit TRBD2. Germline trimming cut 4 bases from V and 7 bases from J; bases unmatched to any gene: 11. CDR1 and CDR2 (germline): MDHEN, SYDVKM. This CDR3 spans 16 amino acids. The chain's CDR3 is CASSSGLLAGGREQYF. For the CDR3, the DNA is TGTGCCAGCAGTTCCGGTTTACTAGCGGGAGGCCGGGAGCAGTACTTC. Supplemented by reference TRBV28 and TRBJ2-7, the full variable domain reads DVKVTQSSRYLVKRTGEKVFLECVQDMDHENMFWYRQDPGLGLRLIYFSYDVKMKEKGDIPEGYSVSREKKERFSLILESASTNQTSMYLCASSSGLLAGGREQYFGPGTRLTVT.

The rearrangement joins TRBV6-1 to TRBJ1-2, with 8 bases fitting TRBD1. J gave up 4 bases and V 8 bases, and 12 bases lay outside the gene matches. Per germline, CDR1 MNHNS and CDR2 SASEGT. CDR3 length equals 15 residues. CDR3 sequence reads: CASVGAWTGTYGYTF. The CDR3 coding sequence is TGTGCCAGCGTTGGGGCCTGGACAGGGACCTATGGCTACACCTTC.

The chain is built from TRBV11-3 and TRBJ2-3; a possible D gene is TRBD2 (5 bases). Germline V gives CDR1 SGHNT, CDR2 YENEEA. V was shortened by 1 base and J by 0 bases, with 14 bases between the two germline ends. CDR3 length: 17 amino acids. The CDR3 bases are TGTGCCAGCAGCTTAGTTGCCACGGGATTTAGCACAGATACGCAGTATTTT. Translated: CASSLVATGFSTDTQYF.

V and J are TRBV7-6 and TRBJ2-7; D unresolved. The germline V gene encodes CDR1 SGHVS and CDR2 FNYEAQ. The CDR3 has 13 amino acids. Deletions cut 2 bases from V and 2 bases from J, with 7 bases between. Here the CDR3 DNA reads TGTGCCAGCAGCTTATCACAAGCCTACGAGCAGTACTTC. Its translation: CASSLSQAYEQYF. Full variable domain (outside the CDR3, taken from reference TRBV7-6 and TRBJ2-7): GAGVSQSPRYKVTKRGQDVALRCDPISGHVSLYWYRQALGQGPEFLTYFNYEAQQDKSGLPNDRFSAERPEGSISTLTIQRTEQRDSAMYRCASSLSQAYEQYFGPGTRLTVT.

The chain uses TRBV5-5 and TRBJ1-3; TRBD1 agrees at 9 bases. The CDR3 runs 16 residues. CDR1 and CDR2 from the germline V gene are SGHKS and YYEKEE (reference sequence). The trim removed 5 bases at V and 2 bases at J, leaving 8 bases unmatched. The CDR3 loop reads CASSLPQGATGNTIYF. The CDR3 DNA sequence: TGTGCCAGCAGTTTACCACAGGGGGCAACTGGAAACACCATATATTTT.

The J gene is TRBJ1-1, the V gene TRBV6-5; weak D call: TRBD1 (5 bases). This CDR3 is built from 13 residues. V dropped 6 bases and J dropped 1 base, with 9 bases sitting between them. Germline V lookup: CDR1 MNHEY, CDR2 SVGAGI. CDR3 sequence: CASRTTANTEAFF. The CDR3 DNA sequence: TGTGCCAGCAGAACGACAGCGAACACTGAAGCTTTCTTT.

The count of this clone is one. The V call is TRBV18, the J call TRBJ1-4; perhaps TRBD1 as D (6 bases). The CDR3 consists of 14 residues. The V and J ends lost 4 bases and 4 bases respectively, with 10 bases between them. CDR1 and CDR2 from the germline V gene are KGHSH and LQKENI. CDR3 bases: TGTGCCAGCTCACAACAGGGAAATAATGAAAAACTGTTTTTT. Amino acids: CASSQQGNNEKLFF.

The rearrangement links TRBV27 to TRBJ2-1, with D possibly matching TRBD2 (6 bases). CDR1 is MNHEY, CDR2 SMNVEV, per germline (reference sequence). Deletions cut 6 bases from V and 2 bases from J, with 14 bases between. This CDR3 has 15 amino acids. This CDR3 reads CASSPGTGAYNEQFF. In DNA form, the CDR3 reads TGTGCCAGCAGCCCCGGAACGGGGGCCTACAATGAGCAGTTCTTC.

The chain carries TRBV27 and TRBJ2-2; D is unresolved. The germline gives CDR1 MNHEY, CDR2 SMNVEV (reference sequence). Trimming pared 4 bases from V and 1 base from J, leaving 10 bases between. The CDR3 is made up of 15 amino acids. CDR3 protein: CASSSYSRNTGELFF. CDR3 in DNA: TGTGCCAGCAGTTCCTACAGCCGGAACACCGGGGAGCTGTTTTTT.

This chain joins TRBV7-9 and TRBJ1-1; D is possibly TRBD1 (5 bases). The CDR3 is 12 amino acids. Germline V gene sequence: CDR1 SEHNR, CDR2 FQNEAQ (reference sequence). V was clipped by 3 bases and J by 6 bases, with 8 bases between them. CDR3 in amino acids: CASSFQGAEAFF. CDR3 sequence (DNA): TGTGCCAGCAGCTTTCAGGGTGCTGAAGCTTTCTTT.

A single count supports this clone. This sequence joins TRBV7-2 and TRBJ2-7, with TRBD1 matching 8 bases. With V trimmed by 4 bases and J by 4 bases, 9 bases remained unmatched. The CDR3 totals 15 residues. CDR1 SGHTA and CDR2 FQGNSA come from the germline V gene. CDR3 in amino acids: CASSSRAGGSYEQYF. CDR3 coding DNA: TGTGCCAGCAGCTCGCGGGCAGGGGGCTCTTACGAGCAGTACTTC.

This clone was seen more than once but under ten times. V usage is TRBV9 and J usage is TRBJ2-6, with D possibly TRBD1 on 6 matching bases. Per the germline V gene, CDR1 is SGDLS and CDR2 is YYNGEE. Between the trimmed V and J ends, which lost 3 bases and 0 bases, there was a span of 16 bases. The CDR3 runs to 18 residues. CDR3 DNA sequence: TGTGCCAGCAGCGAGACAGGCGGGTCCAGCTCTGGGGCCAACGTCCTGACTTTC. This encodes CASSETGGSSSGANVLTF.

The chain combines TRBV10-3 with TRBJ2-3; perhaps TRBD1 as D (5 bases). Germline loops: CDR1 ENHRY, CDR2 SYGVKD. V lost 8 bases to trimming and J lost 0 bases, with 9 bases between them. The CDR3 extends over 13 amino acids. The CDR3, as DNA: TGTGCCATCGGGGCGCCTAGCACAGATACGCAGTATTTT. Protein sequence: CAIGAPSTDTQYF.

A single count supports this clone. The chain couples TRBV6-1 to TRBJ1-2; a weak D match, TRBD1 (6 bases). Trimming removed 8 bases from V and 8 bases from J, with 24 bases in between. Germline CDR1 MNHNS, CDR2 SASEGT. This CDR3 comprises 15 residues. The CDR3 DNA is TGTGCCAGCGATTGGGGGCTCGGGGGGTCATGGGGCTACACCTTC. This sequence encodes CASDWGLGGSWGYTF.

The V and J genes are TRBV15 and TRBJ2-7; weak D call: TRBD1 (6 bases). The V end was cut by 1 base, the J end by 0 bases, with 10 bases between. Germline V lookup: CDR1 LNHNV, CDR2 YYDKDF (reference sequence). CDR3 length: 15 residues. CDR3: CATSRGQGGSYEQYF. The CDR3 DNA reads TGTGCCACCAGCAGAGGACAAGGGGGCTCCTACGAGCAGTACTTC.

The rearrangement links TRBV9 to TRBJ2-7; 9 nucleotides agree with TRBD1. CDR1 is SGDLS, CDR2 YYNGEE, per germline. J was trimmed by 4 bases and V by 4 bases; bases with no gene match: 6. The CDR3 extends over 14 amino acids. As DNA, the CDR3 is TGTGCCAGCAGCCCGAGCGGGACAGGGTACGAGCAGTACTTC. Protein: CASSPSGTGYEQYF.

This clone has a single count. This chain uses TRBV2 with TRBJ1-1; a weak D match, TRBD1 (6 bases). The ends were cut back, 7 bases at V and 3 bases at J, with 18 bases in the middle. CDR1 and CDR2 (germline): SNHLY, FYNNEI. There are 15 residues in the CDR3. CDR3 bases: TGTGCCAGCAACCGGGACACAAAGAGGGACACTGAAGCTTTCTTT. Residues: CASNRDTKRDTEAFF.

The CDR3 is CASSLEGFGYTF. The CDR3, as DNA: TGTGCCAGCAGCTTAGAGGGGTTTGGCTACACCTTC. V is TRBV7-8 and J is TRBJ1-2; a possible D gene is TRBD1 (5 bases). The CDR3 covers 12 residues. The V and J ends lost 1 base and 7 bases respectively, with 7 bases between them. CDR1 is SGHVS and CDR2 is FQNEAQ in the germline V gene.

This clone was seen a handful of times. V usage is TRBV7-3 and J usage is TRBJ1-2; 9 bases fit TRBD1. V shed 4 bases and J 6 bases; nucleotides not matched to a gene: 3. Germline CDR1 SGHTA, CDR2 FQGTGA. There are 13 residues in the CDR3. CDR3 DNA sequence: TGTGCCAGCAGCTCCCGGGACAGGGATGGCTACACCTTC. Translated: CASSSRDRDGYTF.

This chain uses TRBV7-6 with TRBJ1-1; the match to TRBD1 covers 9 bases. J was trimmed by 5 bases and V by 5 bases; bases with no gene match: 9. Germline V gene sequence: CDR1 SGHVS, CDR2 FNYEAQ. The CDR3 is made up of 15 amino acids. The DNA for the CDR3 is TGTGCCAGCAGCCAGCAACAGGGGGCGCGGACTGAAGCTTTCTTT. Protein: CASSQQQGARTEAFF. The full variable domain, rest sourced from reference TRBV7-6 and TRBJ1-1, is GAGVSQSPRYKVTKRGQDVALRCDPISGHVSLYWYRQALGQGPEFLTYFNYEAQQDKSGLPNDRFSAERPEGSISTLTIQRTEQRDSAMYRCASSQQQGARTEAFFGQGTRLTVV.

The V gene is TRBV6-5, the J gene TRBJ1-1, with D possibly matching TRBD1 (6 bases). The CDR3 is 15 residues long. With 6 bases removed from V and 3 bases from J, the gap between germline ends came to 17 bases. Germline CDR1 MNHEY, CDR2 SVGAGI. In DNA form, the CDR3 reads TGTGCCAGCAGATCCCAAGGGGGTTGGGACACTGAAGCTTTCTTT. It is translated as CASRSQGGWDTEAFF.

V usage is TRBV7-2 and J usage is TRBJ2-2, with 8 bases fitting TRBD2. Trimming at V came to 0 bases and at J to 7 bases, leaving 4 bases not matched to a gene. The CDR3 spans 15 residues. Germline V gene lookup returns CDR1 SGHTA and CDR2 FQGNSA. CDR3 coding DNA: TGTGCCAGCAGCTTAGCCGGACTAGCTAACGGGGAGCTGTTTTTT. The encoded protein is CASSLAGLANGELFF.

This clone was detected a few times. The chain employs TRBV13 and TRBJ2-7; TRBD1 aligns across 8 bases. V trimming: 5 bases; J trimming: 2 bases; junction bases outside the gene matches: 8. There are 15 residues in the CDR3. Germline-derived CDR1 and CDR2 are PRHDT and FYEKMQ (reference sequence). CDR3 DNA sequence: TGTGCCAGCAGCCCTTGGACAGGGAAAACCTACGAGCAGTACTTC. This codes for CASSPWTGKTYEQYF.

A word on this clone: At one end the junction does not follow the germline gene, possibly because of a read error. The chain couples TRBV7-7 to TRBJ2-5, with 7 bases matching TRBD1. Germline V lookup: CDR1 SSHAT, CDR2 FNYEAQ (reference sequence). The CDR3 runs to 14 residues. Here the CDR3 reads CASSLGTAQETQYF. CDR3 nucleotides: TGTGCTAGCAGCTTAGGGACAGCACAAGAGACCCAGTACTTC.

This chain joins TRBV2 and TRBJ2-1; D unresolved. The CDR3 extends over 15 amino acids. Germline CDR1 is SNHLY and CDR2 is FYNNEI. The germline V and J ends were trimmed by 4 bases and 5 bases, with 15 bases remaining between them. Here the CDR3 DNA reads TGTGCCAGCAGTGGCCAGGCCATAGTTAACAATGAGCAGTTCTTC. Translating gives CASSGQAIVNNEQFF.